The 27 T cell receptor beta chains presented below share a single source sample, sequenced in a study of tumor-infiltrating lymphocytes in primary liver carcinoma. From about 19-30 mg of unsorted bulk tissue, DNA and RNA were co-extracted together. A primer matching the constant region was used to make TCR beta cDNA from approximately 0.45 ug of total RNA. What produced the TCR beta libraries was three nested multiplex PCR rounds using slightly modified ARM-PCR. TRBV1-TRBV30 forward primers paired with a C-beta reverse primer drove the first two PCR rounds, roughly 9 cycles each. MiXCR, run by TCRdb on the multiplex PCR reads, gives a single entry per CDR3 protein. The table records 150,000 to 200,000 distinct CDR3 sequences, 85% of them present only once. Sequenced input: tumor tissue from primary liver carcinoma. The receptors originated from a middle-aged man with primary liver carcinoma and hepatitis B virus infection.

The CDR3 DNA is TGTGCCAGCAGTGAAGTGGCAGCCTACGAGCAGTACTTC. Its protein is CASSEVAAYEQYF. V usage is TRBV2 and J usage is TRBJ2-7; D remains ambiguous. This CDR3 spans 13 amino acids. V was shortened by 1 base and J by 2 bases, with 6 bases between the two germline ends. The germline V gene has CDR1 SNHLY and CDR2 FYNNEI.

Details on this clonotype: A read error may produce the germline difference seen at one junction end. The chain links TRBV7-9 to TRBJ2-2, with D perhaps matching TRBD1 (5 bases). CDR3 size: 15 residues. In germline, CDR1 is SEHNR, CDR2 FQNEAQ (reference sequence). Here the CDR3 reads CVSSPGQANTGELFF. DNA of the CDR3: TGTGTCAGCAGCCCCGGACAAGCGAACACCGGGGAGCTGTTTTTT.

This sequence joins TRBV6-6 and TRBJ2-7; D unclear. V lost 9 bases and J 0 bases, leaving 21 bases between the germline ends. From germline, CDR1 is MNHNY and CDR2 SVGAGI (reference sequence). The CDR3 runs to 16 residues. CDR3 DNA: TGTGCCAGTCTTTTGGATGGTGGAACAATCTCCTACGAGCAGTACTTC. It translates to CASLLDGGTISYEQYF.

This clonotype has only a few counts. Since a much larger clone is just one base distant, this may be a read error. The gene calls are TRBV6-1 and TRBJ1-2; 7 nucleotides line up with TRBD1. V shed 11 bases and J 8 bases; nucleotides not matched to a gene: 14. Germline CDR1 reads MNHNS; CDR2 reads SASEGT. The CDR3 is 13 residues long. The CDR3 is CAVRQGLAGGYTF. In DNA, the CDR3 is TGTGCCGTTCGACAGGGTTTGGCCGGGGGCTACACCTTC.

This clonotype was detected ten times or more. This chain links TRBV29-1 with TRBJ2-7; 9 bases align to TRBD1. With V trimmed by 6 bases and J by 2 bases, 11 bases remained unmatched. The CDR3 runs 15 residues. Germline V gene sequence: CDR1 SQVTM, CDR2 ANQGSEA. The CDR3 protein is CSVLIGTGPPYEQYF. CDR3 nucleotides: TGCAGCGTCTTGATTGGGACAGGGCCCCCCTACGAGCAGTACTTC.

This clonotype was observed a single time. The CDR3 DNA reads TGTGCCACCAACCCAGAACTAGCGCCGAGGACGGACGAGCAGTACTTC. It encodes CATNPELAPRTDEQYF. This sequence joins TRBV4-2 and TRBJ2-7; TRBD2 aligns across 7 bases. Germline V gives CDR1 LGHNA, CDR2 YNFKEQ. CDR3 length: 16 residues. V gave up 10 bases and J gave up 5 bases; unmatched junction bases: 20.

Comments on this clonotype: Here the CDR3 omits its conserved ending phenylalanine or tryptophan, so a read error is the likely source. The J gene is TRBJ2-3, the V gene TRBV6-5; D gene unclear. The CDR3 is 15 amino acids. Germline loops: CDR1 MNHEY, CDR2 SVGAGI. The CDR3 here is CTSSYSKGIADTQYL. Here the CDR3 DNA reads TGTACCAGCAGTTACTCGAAGGGTATAGCAGATACGCAGTATTTA.

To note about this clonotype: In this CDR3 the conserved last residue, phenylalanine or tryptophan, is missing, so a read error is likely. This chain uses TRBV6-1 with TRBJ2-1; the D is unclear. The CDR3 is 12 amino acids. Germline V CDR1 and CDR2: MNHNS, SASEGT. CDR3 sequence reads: CVSIPSYDEQFL. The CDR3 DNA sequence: TGTGTCAGCATTCCGTCATACGATGAGCAGTTCTTG.

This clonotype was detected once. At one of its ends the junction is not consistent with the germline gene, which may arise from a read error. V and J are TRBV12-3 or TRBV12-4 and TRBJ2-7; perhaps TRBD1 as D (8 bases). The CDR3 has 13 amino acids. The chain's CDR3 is CVSSWTGRGGQYF. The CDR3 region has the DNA TGTGTCAGCAGTTGGACAGGGAGGGGCGGGCAGTACTTC.

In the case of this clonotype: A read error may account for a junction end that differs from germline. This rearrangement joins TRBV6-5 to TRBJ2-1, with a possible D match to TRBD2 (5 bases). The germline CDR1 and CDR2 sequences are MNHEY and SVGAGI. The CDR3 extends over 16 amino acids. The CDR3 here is CASSYSTRTLWNEQFF. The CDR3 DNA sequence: TGTGCCAGCAGTTACTCAACCAGGACTCTCTGGAATGAGCAGTTTTTC.

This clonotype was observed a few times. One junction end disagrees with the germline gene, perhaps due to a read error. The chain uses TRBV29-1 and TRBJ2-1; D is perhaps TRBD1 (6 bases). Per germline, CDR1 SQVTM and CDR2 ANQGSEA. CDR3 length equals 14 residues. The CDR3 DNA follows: TGCAGCGTTGAAACAGGGAACCCCTACAATGAGCAATTCTTC. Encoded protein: CSVETGNPYNEQFF.

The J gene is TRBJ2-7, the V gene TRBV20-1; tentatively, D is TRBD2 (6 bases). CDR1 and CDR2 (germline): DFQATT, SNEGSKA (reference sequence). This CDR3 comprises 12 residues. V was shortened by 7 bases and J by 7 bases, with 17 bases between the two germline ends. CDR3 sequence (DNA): TGCAGTGGTAGCGGCAATAGAGGGGAGCAGTACTTC. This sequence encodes CSGSGNRGEQYF.

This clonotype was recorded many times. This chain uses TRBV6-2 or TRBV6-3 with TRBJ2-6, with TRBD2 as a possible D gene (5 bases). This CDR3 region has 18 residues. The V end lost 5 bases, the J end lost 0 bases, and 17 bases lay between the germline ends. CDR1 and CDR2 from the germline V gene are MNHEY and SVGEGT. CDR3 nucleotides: TGTGCCAGCAGTCCTACGGGGTCTTCCTCCTCTGGGGCCAACGTCCTGACTTTC. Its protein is CASSPTGSSSSGANVLTF.

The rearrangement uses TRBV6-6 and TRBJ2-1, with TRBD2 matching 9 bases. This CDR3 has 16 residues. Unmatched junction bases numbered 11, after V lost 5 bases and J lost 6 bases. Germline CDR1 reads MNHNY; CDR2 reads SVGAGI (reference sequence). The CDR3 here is CASSQTRAGGSNEQFF. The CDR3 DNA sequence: TGTGCCAGCAGTCAGACCAGAGCGGGAGGCAGCAATGAGCAGTTCTTC.

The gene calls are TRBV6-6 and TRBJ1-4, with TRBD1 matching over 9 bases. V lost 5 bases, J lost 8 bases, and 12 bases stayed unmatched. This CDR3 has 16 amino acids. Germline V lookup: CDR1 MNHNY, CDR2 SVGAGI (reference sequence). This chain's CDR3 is CASSDRNRGRGEKLFF. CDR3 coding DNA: TGTGCCAGCAGTGACCGGAACAGGGGGCGAGGCGAAAAACTGTTTTTT.

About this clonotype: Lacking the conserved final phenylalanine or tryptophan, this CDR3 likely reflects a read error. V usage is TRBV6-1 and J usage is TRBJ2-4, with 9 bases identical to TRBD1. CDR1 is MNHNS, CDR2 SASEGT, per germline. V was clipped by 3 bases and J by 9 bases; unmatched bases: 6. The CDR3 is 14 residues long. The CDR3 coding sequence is TGTGCCAGCAGTGAGGGGACAGGGTCCTGCATTCAGTACTTA. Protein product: CASSEGTGSCIQYL.

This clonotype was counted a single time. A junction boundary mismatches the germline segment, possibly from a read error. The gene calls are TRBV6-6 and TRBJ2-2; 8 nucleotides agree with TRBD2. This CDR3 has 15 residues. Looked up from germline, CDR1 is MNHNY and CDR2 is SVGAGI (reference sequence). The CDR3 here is CASSHGGANTGELIF. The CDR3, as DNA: TGTGCCAGCAGTCACGGGGGGGCGAACACCGGGGAGCTGATTTTT.

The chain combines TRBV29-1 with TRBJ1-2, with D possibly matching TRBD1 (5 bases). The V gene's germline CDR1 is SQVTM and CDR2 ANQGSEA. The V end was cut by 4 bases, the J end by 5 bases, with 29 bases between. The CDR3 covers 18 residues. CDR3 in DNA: TGCAGCGTTGGGGCATCAACAGGAACTCAAGTGGCTGAATATGGCTACACCTTC. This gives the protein CSVGASTGTQVAEYGYTF.

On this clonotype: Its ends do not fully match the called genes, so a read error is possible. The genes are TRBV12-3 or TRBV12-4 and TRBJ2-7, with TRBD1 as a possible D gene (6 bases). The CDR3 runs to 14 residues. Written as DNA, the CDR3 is TGTGCCAGCAGTGATTACAGGGTACCCTACGAACAGTACTTC. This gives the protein CASSDYRVPYEQYF.

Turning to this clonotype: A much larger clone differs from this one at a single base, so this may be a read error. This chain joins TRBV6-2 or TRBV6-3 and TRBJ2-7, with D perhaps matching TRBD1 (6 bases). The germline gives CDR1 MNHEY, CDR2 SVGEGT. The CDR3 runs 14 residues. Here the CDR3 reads CASSRWDTPNEHYF. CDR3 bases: TGTGCCAGCAGTCGATGGGACACACCGAACGAGCATTACTTC.

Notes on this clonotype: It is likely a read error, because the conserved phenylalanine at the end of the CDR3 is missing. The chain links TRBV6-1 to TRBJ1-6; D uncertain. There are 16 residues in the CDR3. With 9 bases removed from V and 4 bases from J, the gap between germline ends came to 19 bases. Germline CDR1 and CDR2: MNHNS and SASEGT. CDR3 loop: CASTRRPGGYNSPLHY. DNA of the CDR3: TGTGCCAGTACTCGCCGGCCGGGCGGGTATAATTCACCCCTCCACTAT.

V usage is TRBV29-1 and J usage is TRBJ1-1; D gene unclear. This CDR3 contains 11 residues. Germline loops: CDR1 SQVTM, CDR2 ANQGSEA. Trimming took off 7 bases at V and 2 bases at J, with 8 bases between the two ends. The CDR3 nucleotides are TGCAGCGGTAGATATAACACTGAAGCTTTCTTT. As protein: CSGRYNTEAFF.

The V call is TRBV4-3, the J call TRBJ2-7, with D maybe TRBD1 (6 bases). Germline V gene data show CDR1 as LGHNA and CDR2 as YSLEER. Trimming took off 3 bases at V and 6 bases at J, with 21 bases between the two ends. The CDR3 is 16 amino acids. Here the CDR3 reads CASSHSGTREFCEQYF. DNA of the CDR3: TGCGCCAGCAGCCATTCCGGGACAAGGGAGTTCTGCGAGCAGTACTTC.

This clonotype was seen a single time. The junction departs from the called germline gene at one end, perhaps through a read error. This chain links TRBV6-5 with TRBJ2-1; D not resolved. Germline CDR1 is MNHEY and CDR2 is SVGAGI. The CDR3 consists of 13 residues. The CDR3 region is CTSSYAVLNKQFF. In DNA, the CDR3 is TGTACCAGCAGTTACGCCGTATTAAATAAGCAGTTCTTC.

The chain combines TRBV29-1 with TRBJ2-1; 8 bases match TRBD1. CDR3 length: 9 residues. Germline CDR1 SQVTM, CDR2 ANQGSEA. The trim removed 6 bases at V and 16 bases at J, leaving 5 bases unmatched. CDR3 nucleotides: TGCAGCGTCGGACAGGGTGTATTCTTC. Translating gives CSVGQGVFF.

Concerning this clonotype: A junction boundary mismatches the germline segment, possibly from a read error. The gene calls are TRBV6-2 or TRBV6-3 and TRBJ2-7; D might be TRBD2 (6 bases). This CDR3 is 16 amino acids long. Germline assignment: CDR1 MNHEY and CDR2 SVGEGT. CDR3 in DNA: TGTGCCAGCAGATACTCGACACGGGGGAATCACTACGAGCAGTACTTC. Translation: CASRYSTRGNHYEQYF.

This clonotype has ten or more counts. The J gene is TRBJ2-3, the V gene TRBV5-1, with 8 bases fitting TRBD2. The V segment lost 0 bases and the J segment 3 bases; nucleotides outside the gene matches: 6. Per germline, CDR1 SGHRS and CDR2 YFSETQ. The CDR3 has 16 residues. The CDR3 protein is CASSLDGRAGTDTQYF. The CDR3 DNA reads TGCGCCAGCAGCTTGGACGGGAGGGCCGGAACAGATACGCAGTATTTT.